One and the same sample provided the 7 T cell receptor beta chains below, sequenced in a study of shared T cell receptors in the human thymus. Clones were sequenced by immunoSEQ multiplex PCR, and TCRdb holds only the in-frame ones, with some missing. The sample comprises over 650,000 clones, about 87% of which are singletons, and 0.0094% rests with the top ten. These data also featured in a second study, about human thymus T cells.

Material: thymocytes. The source of these receptors is a boy under three years old with a congenital heart defect.

The chain uses TRBV15 and TRBJ1-1, with D hard to call. Trimming left V 0 bases short and J 8 bases short, with 10 bases between. CDR1 and CDR2 from the germline V gene are LNHNV and YYDKDF (reference sequence). The length of the CDR3 is 13 residues. The CDR3: CATSRDHSLEAFF. CDR3 DNA sequence: TGTGCCACCAGCAGAGATCACAGCTTGGAAGCTTTCTTT.

The chain links TRBV4-2 to TRBJ1-1, with a tentative D call TRBD1 (6 bases). This CDR3 has 16 amino acids. V was cut by 0 bases and J by 0 bases, with 11 bases left in between. CDR1 and CDR2 (germline): LGHNA, YNFKEQ. The CDR3 DNA reads TGTGCCAGCAGCCAAGAAGTCGCAGGGGTGAACACTGAAGCTTTCTTT. This translates into CASSQEVAGVNTEAFF.

This chain uses TRBV5-1 with TRBJ2-6; D perhaps matches TRBD1 (6 bases). Germline V gene data show CDR1 as SGHRS and CDR2 as YFSETQ. CDR3 length: 18 residues. With 5 bases removed from V and 0 bases from J, the gap between germline ends came to 18 bases. DNA for the CDR3: TGCGCCAGCAGTTTAGGAGGACAGACCGTCTCTGGGGCCAACGTCCTGACTTTC. This codes for CASSLGGQTVSGANVLTF.

The DNA of the CDR3 is TGTGCCAGCAGCTCAGCGAGCGTCAGGGAGGAATCTGGAAACACCATATATTTT. This codes for CASSSASVREESGNTIYF. The chain employs TRBV7-2 and TRBJ1-3; maybe TRBD1 (5 bases). This CDR3 has 18 residues. The V gene's germline CDR1 is SGHTA and CDR2 FQGNSA. The V end was cut by 4 bases, the J end by 1 base, with 20 bases between.

The V gene is TRBV14, the J gene TRBJ2-7, with 11 bases identical to TRBD1. This CDR3 contains 15 residues. CDR1 is SGHDN and CDR2 is FVKESK in the germline V gene. The ends lost 4 bases at V and 7 bases at J; junction bases unmatched: 9. DNA of the CDR3: TGTGCCAGCAGCCCCTCGGGACAGGGGGACTTGGAGCAGTACTTC. Amino acid sequence: CASSPSGQGDLEQYF.

This clone was observed a handful of times. The chain is built from TRBV27 and TRBJ2-7; 7 bases line up with TRBD1. The V gene end was trimmed by 5 bases and the J gene end by 5 bases; junction bases not matched to a gene: 12. Germline-derived CDR1 and CDR2 are MNHEY and SMNVEV (reference sequence). The CDR3 runs 15 residues. The CDR3 reads CASSRSSTGTNEQYF. CDR3 bases: TGTGCCAGCAGTCGCTCCTCGACAGGGACGAACGAGCAGTACTTC.

The rearrangement links TRBV9 to TRBJ2-1; TRBD2 aligns across 9 bases. The trim removed 0 bases at V and 2 bases at J, leaving 3 bases unmatched. This CDR3 spans 16 amino acids. Germline CDR1 SGDLS, CDR2 YYNGEE. The CDR3 region is CASSVDAGGPYNEQFF. For the CDR3, the DNA is TGTGCCAGCAGCGTAGATGCGGGAGGGCCCTACAATGAGCAGTTCTTC.